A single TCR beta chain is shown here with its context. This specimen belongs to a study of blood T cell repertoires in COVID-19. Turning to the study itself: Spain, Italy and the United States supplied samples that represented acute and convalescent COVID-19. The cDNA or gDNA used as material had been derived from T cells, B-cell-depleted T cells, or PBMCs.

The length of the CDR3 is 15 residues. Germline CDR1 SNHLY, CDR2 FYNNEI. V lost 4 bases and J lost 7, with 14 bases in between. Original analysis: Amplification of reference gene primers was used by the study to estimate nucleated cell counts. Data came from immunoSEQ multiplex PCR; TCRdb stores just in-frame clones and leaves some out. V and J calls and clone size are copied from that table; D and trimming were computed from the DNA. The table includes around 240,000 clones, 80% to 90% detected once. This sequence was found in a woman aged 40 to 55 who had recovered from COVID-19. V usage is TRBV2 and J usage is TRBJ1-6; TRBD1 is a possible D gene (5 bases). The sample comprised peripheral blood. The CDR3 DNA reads TGTGCCAGCAGTGTGGAAAGGGGAACCAATTCACCCCTCCACTTT. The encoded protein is CASSVERGTNSPLHF.